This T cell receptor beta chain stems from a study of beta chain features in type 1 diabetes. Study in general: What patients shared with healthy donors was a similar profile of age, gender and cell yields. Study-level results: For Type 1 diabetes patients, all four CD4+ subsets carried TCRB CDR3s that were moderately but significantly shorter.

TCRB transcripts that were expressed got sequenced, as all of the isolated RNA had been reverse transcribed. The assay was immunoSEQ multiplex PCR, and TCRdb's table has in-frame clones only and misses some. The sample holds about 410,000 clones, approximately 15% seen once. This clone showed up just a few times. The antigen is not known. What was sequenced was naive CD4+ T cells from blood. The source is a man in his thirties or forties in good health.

This CDR3 reads CAWSVVAAGVDTQYF. The CDR3 DNA sequence: TGTGCCTGGAGTGTAGTGGCAGCGGGTGTTGATACGCAGTATTTT. The chain combines TRBV30 with TRBJ2-3; TRBD2 might be the D (6 bases). Germline-derived CDR1 and CDR2 are GTSNPN and SVGIG (reference sequence). Between the trimmed V and J ends, which lost 0 bases and 6 bases, there was a span of 16 bases. CDR3 length: 15 residues.